Described below is a single T cell receptor beta chain sequence and its context. This sample is part of a study of blood T cell repertoires in COVID-19. Clones were sequenced by immunoSEQ multiplex PCR, and TCRdb holds only the in-frame ones, with some missing. Of around 70,000 clones detected, 70% to 80% appear once; the ten largest clones hold around 23%. Germline V CDR1 and CDR2: SGHAT, FQNNGV. There are 14 residues in the CDR3. V was shortened by 4 bases and J by 5 bases, with 14 bases between the two germline ends. Sequencing was done on a sample of peripheral blood. The rearrangement links TRBV11-2 to TRBJ1-1; tentative D call: TRBD1 (5 bases). This TCR came from a human donor in a cohort sampled during active COVID-19. CDR3 region: CASSSPGGRTEAFF. CDR3 in DNA: TGTGCCAGCAGCTCCCCGGGGGGTAGAACTGAAGCTTTCTTT.